These T cell receptor beta chains were read from a single sample in a study of Tregs in tolerant kidney transplant recipients. Profiled with immunoSEQ multiplex PCR; TCRdb holds only in-frame clones, not every one. Of about 110,000 clones in the sample, about 90% were seen once. The sequencing used CD4+ T cells from blood, collected before the transplant. These receptors all stem from a human donor who received a combined kidney and bone marrow transplant. Each CDR3 is given with its conserved first and last residue.

v_call cdr3_length cdr3_aa
TRBV27 14 CASSRDRGRGTLFF
TRBV10-3 15 CAISEGDRGLQPQHF
TRBV5-1 15 CASSSGGGSGNTIYF
TRBV6-4 14 CAGARSTTNEKLFF
TRBV5-1 15 CASSLAGQGAGEQYF
TRBV6-4 13 CASSADRYTEAFF
TRBV6-1 14 CASRAGVGNQPQHF
TRBV19 14 CASSMGGFYNEQFF
TRBV4-1 14 CASSPVGTHNEQFF
TRBV7-9 14 CASSLAGLAAEQYF
TRBV5-1 16 CASSFYTSGHTDTQYF
TRBV29-1 14 CSVEKTGRNTEAFF
TRBV5-4 15 CASSHRVSGANVLTF
TRBV7-2 16 CASSSYLAGGYNEQFF
TRBV7-6 17 CASSLATGASDNSPLHF
TRBV19 13 CASRAGLADTQYF
TRBV6-1 14 CASSDGQGHTEAFF
TRBV2 15 CASSPGQVVNQPQHF